Shown below are 25 T cell receptor beta chains from a single sample sequenced in a study of regulatory T cells in long-lasting Graves disease. The time point was: newly diagnosed GD, antithyroid drugs for less than 3 months. PBMCs provided the RNA from which the TCR library was made. Investigators prepared the TCR beta libraries by applying iRepertoire HTBI primers and Arm-PCR of CDR3 regions. MiXCR, run by TCRdb on the multiplex PCR reads, gives a single entry per CDR3 protein. The sample has 350,000 to 450,000 distinct CDR3 sequences, roughly 17% seen once. The data were also submitted as part of a second study, on T cells in Graves' hyperthyroidism and ophthalmopathy.

This sample comprised peripheral blood mononuclear cells (PBMCs), obtained at new diagnosis, from a patient treated with antithyroid drugs. The receptor set was obtained from a middle-aged man with Graves disease.

As concerns this clonotype: A clone one base away is much larger, so this may be a read error. This chain joins TRBV27 and TRBJ2-2; D might be TRBD1 (6 bases). Germline V lookup: CDR1 MNHEY, CDR2 SMNVEV (reference sequence). This CDR3 region has 15 residues. The CDR3 DNA sequence: TGTGTCAGCAGTTCCAGACAGGTCAACACCGGGGAGCTGTTTTTT. Its translation: CVSSSRQVNTGELFF.

This clonotype was seen repeatedly, ten times or more. The V and J genes are TRBV3-1 and TRBJ1-2, with TRBD1 matching 9 bases. Germline values: CDR1 LGHDT, CDR2 YNNKEL (reference sequence). Trimming removed 1 base from V and 2 bases from J; junction bases left unmatched: 5. The CDR3 sequence is 16 residues long. The CDR3 spells CASSQGTGGGNYGYTF. The CDR3 DNA reads TGTGCCAGCAGCCAAGGAACAGGGGGCGGGAACTATGGCTACACCTTC.

This clonotype came up many times. This chain's CDR3 is CSARDRLGGETQYF. The CDR3 nucleotides are TGCAGTGCTAGAGATAGACTCGGCGGGGAGACCCAGTACTTC. This chain joins TRBV20-1 and TRBJ2-5, with D perhaps matching TRBD2 (5 bases). Trimming removed 0 bases from V and 5 bases from J, with 13 bases in between. This CDR3 is 14 amino acids long. Germline V gives CDR1 DFQATT, CDR2 SNEGSKA (reference sequence).

The chain employs TRBV5-4 and TRBJ2-7; 11 bases align to TRBD2. J gave up 3 bases and V 4 bases, and 9 bases lay outside the gene matches. The germline V gene encodes CDR1 SGHNT and CDR2 YYREEE (reference sequence). CDR3 length: 16 residues. The chain's CDR3 is CASSQNPGLAVYEQYF. The CDR3 coding sequence is TGTGCCAGCAGCCAAAACCCGGGACTAGCGGTCTACGAGCAGTACTTC.

The V and J genes are TRBV4-2 and TRBJ1-3, with TRBD1 as a possible D gene (6 bases). The germline V gene has CDR1 LGHNA and CDR2 YNFKEQ. This CDR3 is 16 amino acids long. The germline V and J ends were trimmed by 5 bases and 2 bases, with 16 bases remaining between them. The CDR3 DNA reads TGTGCCAGCAGCTCAAGAGAGACAGGCGCTGGAAACACCATATATTTT. Translation gives CASSSRETGAGNTIYF.

This clonotype was detected ten times or more. This chain joins TRBV7-2 and TRBJ2-5, with 12 bases aligning to TRBD1. The CDR3 is 14 residues long. Germline CDR1 is SGHTA and CDR2 is FQGNSA. The junction had 3 bases not matched to a gene; V was cut back by 5 bases and J by 5 bases. CDR3 nucleotides: TGTGCCAGCAGCCAGGGACAGGGGGCTGAGACCCAGTACTTC. This sequence encodes CASSQGQGAETQYF.

This clonotype was found many times. V is TRBV28 and J is TRBJ1-2, with no clear D. The CDR3 loop spans 14 amino acids. V lost 8 bases and J 3 bases, leaving 16 bases between the germline ends. CDR1 and CDR2 (germline): MDHEN, SYDVKM. CDR3 nucleotide sequence: TGTGCCAGCGGTCCGCCTCTCGGTTACTATGGCTACACCTTC. This gives the protein CASGPPLGYYGYTF.

The V and J genes are TRBV5-1 and TRBJ2-7, with D possibly being TRBD1 (6 bases). Germline CDR1 is SGHRS and CDR2 is YFSETQ. This CDR3 has 14 amino acids. V was clipped by 4 bases and J by 4 bases, with 15 bases between them. CDR3 DNA sequence: TGCGCCAGCAGCGTTACAGGGTCCGGTTACGAGCAGTACTTC. Translation: CASSVTGSGYEQYF. Full variable domain (missing parts from reference TRBV5-1 and TRBJ2-7): KAGVTQTPRYLIKTRGQQVTLSCSPISGHRSVSWYQQTPGQGLQFLFEYFSETQRNKGNFPGRFSGRQFSNSRSEMNVSTLELGDSALYLCASSVTGSGYEQYFGPGTRLTVT.

The CDR3 bases are TGTGCCAGCAGCTTGCGAAGAACAGGGGGGAGCACCGGGGAGCTGTTTTTT. It codes for CASSLRRTGGSTGELFF. This chain connects TRBV9 to TRBJ2-2; the match to TRBD1 covers 8 bases. This CDR3 comprises 17 residues. V lost 4 bases, J lost 4 bases, and 12 bases stayed unmatched. From germline, CDR1 is SGDLS and CDR2 YYNGEE.

The rearrangement joins TRBV9 to TRBJ2-7, with D hard to call. The CDR3 is made up of 16 amino acids. The V end was cut by 0 bases, the J end by 0 bases, with 13 bases between. Germline assignment: CDR1 SGDLS and CDR2 YYNGEE. CDR3 residues: CASSVGPGQSSYEQYF. The CDR3 DNA sequence: TGTGCCAGCAGCGTAGGTCCGGGCCAGAGCTCCTACGAGCAGTACTTC.

This clonotype occurred once. This sequence may be a read error, since a much larger clone differs from it by one base. The chain recombines TRBV20-1 with TRBJ2-3, with D perhaps matching TRBD2 (6 bases). Per germline, CDR1 DFQATT and CDR2 SNEGSKA (reference sequence). This CDR3 has 16 amino acids. The CDR3 DNA follows: TGCAATGCTAGGCCGCTAGCGTTTGGGGCTGAAAATACGCAGTATTTT. Translation: CNARPLAFGAENTQYF.

This clonotype was counted only a few times. The chain links TRBV3-1 to TRBJ2-3, with TRBD2 matching 9 bases. V lost 2 bases and J lost 6; bases outside the gene matches: 3. Germline loops: CDR1 LGHDT, CDR2 YNNKEL (reference sequence). The CDR3 runs 14 residues. The CDR3 sequence: CASSQSLAGDTQYF. The CDR3 DNA is TGTGCCAGCAGCCAAAGTCTAGCGGGGGATACGCAGTATTTT.

This clonotype was counted many times. The chain couples TRBV7-8 to TRBJ2-7; possibly TRBD1 for D (5 bases). Trimming cost V 1 base and J 6 bases, with 13 bases left between them. The germline gives CDR1 SGHVS, CDR2 FQNEAQ. The CDR3 is made up of 14 amino acids. CDR3 sequence: CASSLVNRLSEQYF. The DNA of the CDR3 is TGTGCCAGCAGCTTAGTGAACAGGTTGAGCGAGCAGTACTTC.

This clonotype has only a few counts. The chain has TRBV2 and TRBJ1-4; TRBD1 matches at 10 bases. This CDR3 region has 14 residues. V shed 5 bases and J 8 bases; nucleotides not matched to a gene: 5. Germline CDR1 SNHLY, CDR2 FYNNEI. CDR3 sequence reads: CASSRQGAEEKLFF. The CDR3 DNA is TGTGCCAGCAGTCGACAGGGGGCAGAGGAAAAACTGTTTTTT.

The chain uses TRBV7-2 and TRBJ2-2; D is ambiguous. The CDR3 is 12 residues long. Germline CDR1 and CDR2: SGHTA and FQGNSA. The ends were cut back, 6 bases at V and 5 bases at J, with 7 bases in the middle. CDR3 bases: TGTGCCAGCAGATATGAGACCGGGGAGCTGTTTTTT. Residues: CASRYETGELFF.

V usage is TRBV28 and J usage is TRBJ2-4, with 7 bases matching TRBD1. The length of the CDR3 is 16 residues. V lost 3 bases, J lost 1 base, and 6 bases stayed unmatched. Germline CDR1 and CDR2: MDHEN and SYDVKM. The CDR3 DNA reads as TGTGCCAGCAGTTTTGCCGTACAGGGGGCCAAAAACATTCAGTACTTC. Translated: CASSFAVQGAKNIQYF.

In its sample, this clonotype was seen many times. The V gene is TRBV7-8, the J gene TRBJ1-1, with D uncertain. CDR1 and CDR2 (germline): SGHVS, FQNEAQ. V lost 5 bases and J 0 bases, leaving 10 bases between the germline ends. This CDR3 has 14 amino acids. As DNA, the CDR3 is TGTGCCAGCAGCCAGAGACGGATGAACACTGAAGCTTTCTTT. This codes for CASSQRRMNTEAFF.

V is TRBV20-1 and J is TRBJ1-5; 9 positions match TRBD1. J was trimmed by 4 bases and V by 1 base; bases with no gene match: 8. CDR3 length: 16 residues. Germline CDR1 and CDR2: DFQATT and SNEGSKA (reference sequence). CDR3 sequence: CSARVHRGLGNQPQHF. Written as DNA, the CDR3 is TGCAGTGCTAGAGTCCACAGGGGGCTGGGAAATCAGCCCCAGCATTTT.

This clonotype appeared a few times. The chain recombines TRBV6-5 with TRBJ2-3, with D perhaps matching TRBD2 (6 bases). V shed 0 bases and J shed 4 bases, with 11 bases lying between them. Looked up from germline, CDR1 is MNHEY and CDR2 is SVGAGI. This CDR3 contains 15 residues. For the CDR3, the DNA is TGTGCCAGCAGTTACTCCGGGGGTTTCCCAGATACGCAGTATTTT. It is translated as CASSYSGGFPDTQYF.

This clonotype was found many times. The chain combines TRBV15 with TRBJ2-3; TRBD1 might be the D (6 bases). There are 16 residues in the CDR3. The V and J ends lost 3 bases and 3 bases respectively, with 16 bases between them. The V gene's germline CDR1 is LNHNV and CDR2 YYDKDF (reference sequence). The CDR3 sequence is CATSRLHQTGTDTQYF. Here the CDR3 DNA reads TGTGCCACCAGCAGGTTACACCAGACAGGTACAGATACGCAGTATTTT.

This clonotype came up once. Given a much more abundant clone one base away, this may be a read error. V is TRBV12-3 or TRBV12-4 and J is TRBJ2-6; TRBD1 is a possible D gene (5 bases). The CDR3 is made up of 13 amino acids. As DNA, the CDR3 is TGTGCCAGCAGTTTAGTTGGGGCCAACGTCATGACTTTC. It translates to CASSLVGANVMTF.

Regarding this clonotype: A much bigger clone sits one base away, suggesting this may be a read error. The chain joins TRBV27 to TRBJ1-1; the D gene is possibly TRBD1 (6 bases). CDR3 length: 14 residues. Germline V gene data show CDR1 as MNHEY and CDR2 as SMNVEV (reference sequence). The CDR3: CAGSFGGGDTEAFF. CDR3 nucleotide sequence: TGTGCCGGCAGTTTTGGGGGGGGCGACACTGAAGCTTTCTTT.

There are a few counts of this clonotype. The chain uses TRBV20-1 and TRBJ1-2; 9 bases are a match to TRBD1. CDR3 length: 15 residues. V dropped 2 bases and J dropped 5; count of bases not matched to a gene: 9. Per germline, CDR1 DFQATT and CDR2 SNEGSKA (reference sequence). CDR3 in DNA: TGCAGTGCTAGATCACAATCCGGGACAGGGTATGGCTACACCTTC. Translating gives CSARSQSGTGYGYTF.

This clonotype was seen repeatedly, ten times or more. V gene TRBV28 combines with J gene TRBJ2-3; D gene unclear. Germline V gene sequence: CDR1 MDHEN, CDR2 SYDVKM. Trimming cost V 7 bases and J 1 base, with 9 bases left between them. This CDR3 spans 13 amino acids. The CDR3 spells CASTPPGTDTQYF. CDR3 nucleotides: TGTGCCAGCACCCCACCCGGCACAGATACGCAGTATTTT.

The chain employs TRBV7-9 and TRBJ1-6; D not resolved. The CDR3 contains 13 residues. Germline CDR1 and CDR2: SEHNR and FQNEAQ (reference sequence). Trimming removed 5 bases at V and 8 bases at J, with 10 bases between. CDR3 nucleotide sequence: TGTGCCAGCAGCCCCCTCGGGGATTCACCCCTCCACTTT. Translated, it gives CASSPLGDSPLHF.